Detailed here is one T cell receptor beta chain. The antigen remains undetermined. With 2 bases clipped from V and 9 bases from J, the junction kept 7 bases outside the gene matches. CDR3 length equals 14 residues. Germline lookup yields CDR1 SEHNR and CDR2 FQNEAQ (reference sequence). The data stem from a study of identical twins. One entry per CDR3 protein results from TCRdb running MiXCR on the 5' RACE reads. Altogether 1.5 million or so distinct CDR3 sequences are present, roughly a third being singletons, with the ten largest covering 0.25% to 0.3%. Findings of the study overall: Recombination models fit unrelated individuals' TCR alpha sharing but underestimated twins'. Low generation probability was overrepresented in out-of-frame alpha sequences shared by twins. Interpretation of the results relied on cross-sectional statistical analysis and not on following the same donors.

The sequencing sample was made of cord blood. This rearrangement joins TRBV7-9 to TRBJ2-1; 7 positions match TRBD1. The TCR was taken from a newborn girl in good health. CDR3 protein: CASSLSDRYGEQFF. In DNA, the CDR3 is TGTGCCAGCAGCTTATCGGACAGGTATGGTGAGCAGTTCTTC.